This note documents a single T cell receptor beta chain sequence. The target antigen is unknown. This entry belongs to a study of CD8+ T cells in alopecia areata. Broader study findings: The study found higher clonality in lesional than normal scalp, especially in alopecia totalis/universalis.

CDR1 is MGHRA and CDR2 is YSYEKL in the germline V gene. V gave up 1 base and J gave up 10 bases, with 17 bases separating them. CDR3 length: 15 amino acids. cDNA prepared by RNA extraction and subsequent reverse transcription served as the template for sequencing. Some clones are missing from TCRdb's copy, which holds only in-frame ones; the method was immunoSEQ multiplex PCR. Among some 160,000 clones listed, roughly 60% were seen once. Sequenced material: CD8+ T cells sorted from blood. The TCR originated in a human donor in good health. This sequence joins TRBV4-1 and TRBJ1-5; D gene unclear. CDR3 DNA: TGCGCCAGCAGCCAAGGGCCGGGCTTCTTATCCCCCCAGCATTTT. It yields the protein CASSQGPGFLSPQHF.